The source of this TCR beta chain is a study of blood T cell repertoires in COVID-19. Trimming cost V 0 bases and J 2 bases; bases outside gene matches: 11. Per germline, CDR1 SGDLS and CDR2 YYNGEE. The CDR3 sequence is 17 residues long. The repertoire was sequenced with immunoSEQ multiplex PCR; TCRdb's copy has only in-frame clones and lacks some. The sample yields 400,000 or so clones, about 90% seen once. The clonotype originates from a man aged 18 to 35 with COVID-19, enrolled during active disease. Sequences were obtained from peripheral blood. This chain uses TRBV9 with TRBJ2-7; 7 nucleotides align to TRBD1. CDR3 sequence: CASSVALPGTAAYEQYF. The CDR3 bases are TGTGCCAGCAGCGTAGCCCTCCCCGGGACAGCCGCCTACGAGCAGTACTTC.